This TCR beta chain was identified in a study of PD-1 blockade in mismatch repair-deficient tumors. A word on this clone: No antigen is known for it.

Every patient had mismatch repair deficiency by PCR or immunohistochemistry. Clones were sequenced by immunoSEQ multiplex PCR, and TCRdb holds only the in-frame ones, with some missing. The sample lists 55,000 to 85,000 clones, 78% occurring once. Findings and caveats of the study: Tumor-resident clones, often undetectable pretreatment in blood, expanded then contracted after pembrolizumab.

The TCR comes from an adult with mismatch repair-deficient cancer. Material: peripheral blood, obtained 2 weeks after starting pembrolizumab.

CDR3 sequence: CASSLLGRTPALGLFF. The CDR3 DNA follows: TGTGCCAGCAGCTTATTAGGCCGGACGCCTGCCCTGGGGCTGTTTTTT. The chain recombines TRBV7-9 with TRBJ2-2; D gene unclear. CDR1 is SEHNR, CDR2 FQNEAQ, per germline (reference sequence). The CDR3 spans 16 residues. Trimming cost V 2 bases and J 13 bases, with 23 bases left between them.